The 15 T cell receptor beta chains presented below share a single source sample, sequenced in a study of control samples from healthy donors and cancer patients. Data came from immunoSEQ multiplex PCR; TCRdb stores just in-frame clones and leaves some out. The repertoire has almost 90,000 clones, about nine tenths of them found once; the top ten carry around a fifth. The sample consisted of blood. The receptors come from a man between 25 and 39 years old in good health.

This chain connects TRBV7-2 to TRBJ2-5; TRBD1 aligns across 7 bases. Germline values: CDR1 SGHTA, CDR2 FQGNSA. The J segment lost 4 bases and the V segment lost 10 bases, leaving 9 bases of the junction unmatched. There are 13 residues in the CDR3. The CDR3 region has the DNA TGTGCCACCAATTTGGACAGGACAGAGACCCAGTACTTC. Translated, it gives CATNLDRTETQYF.

V is TRBV11-2 and J is TRBJ2-5; unclear D gene. CDR1 and CDR2 (germline): SGHAT, FQNNGV. The CDR3 runs 14 residues. The V end was cut by 5 bases, the J end by 2 bases, with 12 bases between. Here the CDR3 reads CASSPFARQETQYF. As DNA, the CDR3 is TGTGCCAGCAGCCCGTTCGCGCGGCAAGAGACCCAGTACTTC.

The genes are TRBV10-3 and TRBJ2-3, with TRBD2 as a possible D gene (7 bases). CDR1 and CDR2 from the germline V gene are ENHRY and SYGVKD. This CDR3 contains 14 residues. Deletions cut 7 bases from V and 6 bases from J, with 17 bases between. CDR3 sequence (DNA): TGTGCCATCACCCAAGGGGGACTATCGGATACGCAGTATTTT. It encodes CAITQGGLSDTQYF.

The chain uses TRBV6-5 and TRBJ1-2; D gene unclear. Deletions cut 6 bases from V and 0 bases from J, with 8 bases between. The CDR3 is made up of 13 amino acids. The germline gives CDR1 MNHEY, CDR2 SVGAGI. CDR3 amino acids: CASSWVANYGYTF. The CDR3 DNA reads as TGTGCCAGCAGCTGGGTGGCTAACTATGGCTACACCTTC.

The gene calls are TRBV18 and TRBJ1-1; the match to TRBD1 covers 10 bases. The CDR3 extends over 16 amino acids. After removal of 2 bases from V and 0 bases from J, the junction contained 3 bases not matched to a gene. Germline CDR1 reads KGHSH; CDR2 reads LQKENI. CDR3 coding DNA: TGTGCCAGCTCACCAAGGACAGGGGGTGTGAACACTGAAGCTTTCTTT. Translating it yields CASSPRTGGVNTEAFF.

This clone came up once. The CDR3 protein is CASSLASGRTGAYEQYF. DNA of the CDR3: TGTGCCAGCAGCTTGGCCTCAGGTCGGACAGGAGCTTACGAGCAGTACTTC. The V and J genes are TRBV5-4 and TRBJ2-7; TRBD1 matches at 7 bases. The germline gives CDR1 SGHNT, CDR2 YYREEE (reference sequence). This CDR3 region has 17 residues. V shed 0 bases, J shed 4 bases, and the junction held 13 bases outside the gene matches.

The chain couples TRBV2 to TRBJ2-3; TRBD2 might be the D (6 bases). The CDR3 extends over 15 amino acids. Looked up from germline, CDR1 is SNHLY and CDR2 is FYNNEI. V lost 4 bases and J lost 4, with 15 bases in between. The DNA for the CDR3 is TGTGCCAGCAGTGGGGATAGGAGGGGCCCAGATACGCAGTATTTT. It is translated as CASSGDRRGPDTQYF.

The V call is TRBV7-9, the J call TRBJ1-4, with D uncertain. CDR1 and CDR2 from the germline V gene are SEHNR and FQNEAQ (reference sequence). V was cut by 0 bases and J by 3 bases, with 8 bases left in between. The CDR3 loop spans 15 amino acids. The CDR3 reads CASSLAAQSNEKLFF. Written as DNA, the CDR3 is TGTGCCAGCAGCTTAGCAGCCCAGTCTAATGAAAAACTGTTTTTT.

V gene TRBV18 combines with J gene TRBJ2-7, with 7 bases matching TRBD2. Per the germline V gene, CDR1 is KGHSH and CDR2 is LQKENI. This CDR3 is built from 13 residues. The junction had 5 bases not matched to a gene; V was cut back by 3 bases and J by 6 bases. CDR3 region: CASSPSREGEQYV. Here the CDR3 DNA reads TGTGCCAGCTCACCCAGCAGGGAGGGCGAGCAGTACGTC.

The V call is TRBV7-9, the J call TRBJ1-3; possible D gene TRBD1, 6 bases. Germline V gene sequence: CDR1 SEHNR, CDR2 FQNEAQ (reference sequence). The germline V and J ends were trimmed by 10 bases and 4 bases, with 11 bases remaining between them. The CDR3 sequence is 12 residues long. Here the CDR3 reads CATTTGGNTIYF. CDR3 DNA sequence: TGTGCCACGACGACAGGCGGAAACACCATATATTTT.

The chain recombines TRBV19 with TRBJ1-2, with D hard to call. The germline V and J ends were trimmed by 1 base and 4 bases, with 4 bases remaining between them. Germline-derived CDR1 and CDR2 are LNHDA and SQIVND (reference sequence). There are 12 residues in the CDR3. The CDR3 region is CASSIVPYGYTF. CDR3 DNA sequence: TGTGCCAGTAGTATAGTCCCCTATGGCTACACCTTC.

The chain combines TRBV23-1 with TRBJ1-6; tentative D call: TRBD1 (6 bases). TRBV23-1 is known as an ORF, though its function is uncertain. This CDR3 region has 15 residues. Trimming shortened V by 3 bases and J by 7 bases, and 13 bases separated the two germline ends. CDR3 sequence: CASSHEVGGNSPLHF. The CDR3 DNA sequence: TGCGCCAGCAGTCATGAAGTCGGGGGCAATTCACCCCTCCACTTT.

V gene TRBV11-1 combines with J gene TRBJ1-1; D gene ambiguous. Per the germline V gene, CDR1 is SGHAT and CDR2 is FQDESV (reference sequence). The CDR3 is 13 residues long. V lost 2 bases and J 4 bases, leaving 8 bases between the germline ends. CDR3: CASSLQVGTEAFF. CDR3 in DNA: TGTGCCAGCAGCTTACAAGTGGGCACTGAAGCTTTCTTT.

This clone was observed once. This chain joins TRBV11-3 and TRBJ2-5, with 7 bases matching TRBD2. V shed 3 bases and J 4 bases; nucleotides not matched to a gene: 17. The germline V gene has CDR1 SGHNT and CDR2 YENEEA. The CDR3 runs 18 residues. The CDR3 loop reads CASSFKSPPQRGRETQYF. The CDR3 DNA reads as TGTGCCAGCAGCTTCAAGTCCCCCCCTCAGCGGGGAAGAGAGACCCAGTACTTC.

The chain has TRBV24-1 and TRBJ1-5, with TRBD1 identical over 7 bases. Germline V gene sequence: CDR1 KGHDR, CDR2 SFDVKD. The CDR3 spans 15 residues. V dropped 4 bases and J dropped 5; count of bases not matched to a gene: 7. CDR3 amino acids: CATSDSLRGDQPQHF. Written as DNA, the CDR3 is TGTGCCACCAGTGACTCCCTCAGGGGGGATCAGCCCCAGCATTTT.